This T cell receptor (beta chain) was captured by sequencing in a study of STAT5B mutations in CD4+ large granular lymphocyte leukemia. Study-wide results and limits: 8/27 top patient clones versus 2/35 control clones were TRBV06-family.

CDR1 is SGHTA and CDR2 is FQGNSA in the germline V gene. The CDR3 length is 15 residues. Trimming stripped 1 base from V and 4 bases from J, with 14 bases between. About this clone: What it recognizes is unknown.

Sequencing was at survey level. Sequencing used immunoSEQ multiplex PCR; TCRdb keeps in-frame clones, though not all of them. This sample has about 33,000 clones, with about 85% found just once. The source of this sequence is a human donor in good health. The rearrangement links TRBV7-2 to TRBJ2-7, with D maybe TRBD2 (7 bases). Sequencing used CD4+ T cells from blood buffy coats. The CDR3 nucleotides are TGTGCCAGCAGCTTAGGGGGGGGCGGAAAGTACGAGCAGTACTTC. It yields the protein CASSLGGGGKYEQYF.